The subject of this entry is one T cell receptor (beta chain). The antigen is not known. PCR employed 60 Vbeta and 13 Jbeta primers. Under the authors' procedure: Per a later analysis, the number of unique TCR beta chains was roughly 80 million, of which around 9.9 million were shared. Some clones are missing from TCRdb's copy, which holds only in-frame ones; the method was immunoSEQ multiplex PCR. V, J and clone size were drawn from that table, and D and trimming were deduced from the DNA. The data contain fewer than 200,000 clones, 82% of them singletons. V gave up 5 bases and J gave up 0 bases; unmatched junction bases: 3. The CDR3 spans 15 residues. CDR1 is PRHDT and CDR2 is FYEKMQ in the germline V gene (reference sequence). These data belong to a study of cytomegalovirus exposure and HLA in healthy donors. General observations from the study: A later analysis linked a missense variant in DCLRE1C to the trimming of TCR beta V and J genes.

The receptor comes from a male donor in good health and CMV-seronegative. Sample: PBMCs. This sequence joins TRBV13 and TRBJ2-7; 11 bases agree with TRBD2. This CDR3 reads CASSIGTSGSYEQYF. In nucleotides, the CDR3 is TGTGCCAGCAGCATCGGGACTAGCGGCTCCTACGAGCAGTACTTC.